This is a list of T cell receptor beta chains from one sample in a study of response to subunit inactivated influenza vaccine. Using its own MiXCR run on the RT-PCR reads, TCRdb lists one record per CDR3 protein. The sample lists a few hundred thousand distinct CDR3 sequences, roughly 15% seen once, with around 10% in the top ten. The source was PBMCs from blood, collected approximately 12 days after vaccination. The origin of the receptors is a man in his fifties or sixties who received an inactivated influenza vaccine. Each CDR3 is given with its conserved first and last residue. Fields, in order: V gene, D gene, clone size, J gene, CDR3 DNA, CDR3 protein. A D gene is named only where the DNA matches it firmly. For some rows the clone size is stated as once, few or many, or as a class when expanded; others skip it.

v_call: TRBV29-1; d_call: NA; clone_size: NA; j_call: TRBJ1-1; cdr3_nt: TGCAGCGTTGGGGGGCTGGACCTACGGGAAGCTTTCTTT; cdr3_aa: CSVGGLDLREAFF
v_call: TRBV6-2/TRBV6-3; d_call: TRBD2; clone_size: NA; j_call: TRBJ2-7; cdr3_nt: TGTGCCAGCAGCGACGGACTAGCGGGGGGCGGATGGGAGCAGTACTTC; cdr3_aa: CASSDGLAGGGWEQYF
v_call: TRBV10-3; d_call: TRBD1; clone_size: NA; j_call: TRBJ1-6; cdr3_nt: TGTGCCCCCTACCAAGGGGGCAGCCCTAATTATTCACCCCTCCACTTT; cdr3_aa: CAPYQGGSPNYSPLHF
v_call: TRBV5-6; d_call: TRBD1; clone_size: NA; j_call: TRBJ2-1; cdr3_nt: TGTGCCAGCAGCTTGGGGCGGACAGGAACGAGGCAGTTCTTC; cdr3_aa: CASSLGRTGTRQFF
v_call: TRBV27; d_call: NA; clone_size: NA; j_call: TRBJ2-5; cdr3_nt: TGTGCCAGCAGTTTAGTCTCCAGCGGGCGCGTTCGCCAAGAGACCCAGTACTTC; cdr3_aa: CASSLVSSGRVRQETQYF
v_call: TRBV20-1; d_call: NA; clone_size: few; j_call: TRBJ1-4; cdr3_nt: TGCAGTGCTCGGAGGGGGGAGTGGAGAGAAAAACTGTTTTTT; cdr3_aa: CSARRGEWREKLFF
v_call: TRBV7-2; d_call: TRBD2; clone_size: NA; j_call: TRBJ2-5; cdr3_nt: TGTGCCAGCAGCCGGAGACTAGCGGCTCAAGAGACCCAGTACTTC; cdr3_aa: CASSRRLAAQETQYF
v_call: TRBV1; d_call: NA; clone_size: NA; j_call: TRBJ2-2; cdr3_nt: TGCACCAGCAACCCAGGGGGCAGGGACGGGGAGCTGTTTTTT; cdr3_aa: CTSNPGGRDGELFF
v_call: TRBV20-1; d_call: TRBD1; clone_size: many; j_call: TRBJ2-7; cdr3_nt: TGCAGTGCTAGAAGGACAGGTGAAAGCTACGAGCAGTACTTC; cdr3_aa: CSARRTGESYEQYF
v_call: TRBV7-8; d_call: TRBD1; clone_size: NA; j_call: TRBJ2-3; cdr3_nt: TGTGCCAGCAGCGCTGGGTACAGGGGCTACCGCACAGATACGCAGTATTTT; cdr3_aa: CASSAGYRGYRTDTQYF
v_call: TRBV5-1; d_call: NA; clone_size: NA; j_call: TRBJ2-2; cdr3_nt: TGCGCCAGCAGCTTTTACGACGGGGAGCTGTTTTTT; cdr3_aa: CASSFYDGELFF
v_call: TRBV25-1; d_call: NA; clone_size: many; j_call: TRBJ2-3; cdr3_nt: TGTGCCAGCAGTGACCTGTATTCAGATACGCAGTATTTT; cdr3_aa: CASSDLYSDTQYF
v_call: TRBV6-2/TRBV6-3; d_call: TRBD1; clone_size: few; j_call: TRBJ2-7; cdr3_nt: TGTGCCAGCAGTACAGGGGGCGGAGAGTACTTC; cdr3_aa: CASSTGGGEYF
v_call: TRBV4-2; d_call: NA; clone_size: many; j_call: TRBJ1-6; cdr3_nt: TGTGCCAGCAGCCAAGAATCGGGCAGTTATAATTCACCCCTCCACTTT; cdr3_aa: CASSQESGSYNSPLHF
v_call: TRBV20-1; d_call: NA; clone_size: NA; j_call: TRBJ2-3; cdr3_nt: TGCAGTGCTTTCAGGGGTTCAGATACGCAGTATTTT; cdr3_aa: CSAFRGSDTQYF
v_call: TRBV7-6; d_call: TRBD2; clone_size: NA; j_call: TRBJ2-1; cdr3_nt: TGTGCCAGCAGCTTAGCGGGACTAGCGGGAGTTGGTGAGCAGTTCTTC; cdr3_aa: CASSLAGLAGVGEQFF
v_call: TRBV28; d_call: NA; clone_size: NA; j_call: TRBJ2-7; cdr3_nt: TGTGCCAGCAGTCTTCCCCTCCATCCCTACGAGCAGTACTTC; cdr3_aa: CASSLPLHPYEQYF
v_call: TRBV20-1; d_call: NA; clone_size: NA; j_call: TRBJ1-5; cdr3_nt: TGCAGTGCTAGTTCAGGGTCGGGCAATCAGCCCCAGCATTTT; cdr3_aa: CSASSGSGNQPQHF
v_call: TRBV4-2; d_call: NA; clone_size: many; j_call: TRBJ2-3; cdr3_nt: TGTGCCAGCAGCCAAGATCGGGCAGGGGTTGGAAGATCCACAGATACGCAGTATTTT; cdr3_aa: CASSQDRAGVGRSTDTQYF
v_call: TRBV29-1; d_call: NA; clone_size: few; j_call: TRBJ2-2; cdr3_nt: TGCAGCGTTGACGGATTTGCCGGGGAGCTGTTTTTT; cdr3_aa: CSVDGFAGELFF
v_call: TRBV7-2; d_call: NA; clone_size: few; j_call: TRBJ2-7; cdr3_nt: TGTGCCAGCAGCTTACAGGGATTAACCTACGAGCAGTACTTC; cdr3_aa: CASSLQGLTYEQYF
v_call: TRBV4-1; d_call: NA; clone_size: few; j_call: TRBJ2-3; cdr3_nt: TGCGCCAGCAGCCAAGGGGAAGACGCCCCCGATACGCAGTATTTT; cdr3_aa: CASSQGEDAPDTQYF
v_call: TRBV29-1; d_call: TRBD1; clone_size: NA; j_call: TRBJ1-1; cdr3_nt: TGCAGCGTTGGTACAGGGGGTAAAGCTTTCTTT; cdr3_aa: CSVGTGGKAFF
v_call: TRBV20-1; d_call: TRBD1; clone_size: many; j_call: TRBJ2-1; cdr3_nt: TGCAGTGCACGAACAGGGGCTACAATCGAGCAGTTCTTC; cdr3_aa: CSARTGATIEQFF
v_call: TRBV9; d_call: NA; clone_size: few; j_call: TRBJ1-6; cdr3_nt: TGTGCCAGCAGCGTAGTGTCCCTCGGTCCCCTCCACTTT; cdr3_aa: CASSVVSLGPLHF